Presented here are 10 T cell receptor beta chains from one specimen sequenced in a study of T cell responses to AZD1222 COVID-19 vaccine. Produced via immunoSEQ multiplex PCR; TCRdb's table is partial and in-frame only. The table has approximately 120,000 clones, about 89% seen once; the top ten hold 25% to 30%. This specimen consisted of peripheral blood, obtained on day 0 of AZD1222 vaccination. The receptors derive from an adult in good health.

The CDR3 loop reads CASNQGGGVHGYTF. The DNA for the CDR3 is TGTGCCAGCAACCAAGGAGGTGGAGTACATGGCTACACCTTC. The chain links TRBV7-9 to TRBJ1-2; no clear D. The CDR3 has 14 amino acids. Looked up from germline, CDR1 is SEHNR and CDR2 is FQNEAQ (reference sequence). V was pared by 7 bases and J by 6 bases, with 18 bases between. The full variable domain, with the rest looked up from reference TRBV7-9 and TRBJ1-2, is DTGVSQNPRHKITKRGQNVTFRCDPISEHNRLYWYRQTLGQGPEFLTYFQNEAQLEKSRLLSDRFSAERPKGSFSTLEIQRTEQGDSAMYLCASNQGGGVHGYTFGSGTRLTVV.

V gene TRBV27 combines with J gene TRBJ2-4, with a possible D match to TRBD2 (6 bases). The CDR3 extends over 16 amino acids. In germline, CDR1 is MNHEY, CDR2 SMNVEV (reference sequence). V lost 1 base, J lost 0 bases, and 10 bases lay in between. The CDR3: CASSLFGTRAKNIQYF. CDR3 coding DNA: TGTGCCAGCAGTTTATTCGGGACTCGAGCCAAAAACATTCAGTACTTC.

The chain combines TRBV5-6 with TRBJ2-2; 7 bases line up with TRBD2. The germline CDR1 and CDR2 sequences are SGHDT and YYEEEE. The trim removed 3 bases at V and 4 bases at J, leaving 0 bases unmatched. The CDR3 has 13 amino acids. CDR3 region: CASSWGGTGELFF. The CDR3 DNA reads as TGTGCCAGCAGCTGGGGGGGCACCGGGGAGCTGTTTTTT.

The chain joins TRBV3-1 (or the pseudogene TRBV3-2) to TRBJ1-2; no clear D. The germline V and J ends were trimmed by 1 base and 2 bases, with 14 bases remaining between them. CDR3 size: 16 residues. CDR1 is LGHDT and CDR2 is YNNKEL in the germline V gene (reference sequence). This chain's CDR3 is CASSQGGVFSNYGYTF. Written as DNA, the CDR3 is TGTGCCAGCAGCCAAGGCGGGGTCTTCTCCAACTATGGCTACACCTTC.

This rearrangement joins TRBV27 to TRBJ2-5; 12 bases match TRBD2. Germline V CDR1 and CDR2: MNHEY, SMNVEV (reference sequence). The CDR3 runs 16 residues. After removal of 5 bases from V and 1 base from J, the junction contained 5 bases not matched to a gene. The CDR3, as DNA: TGTGCCAGCAGTCGAGGACTAGCGGGGTTCCAAGAGACCCAGTACTTC. This translates into CASSRGLAGFQETQYF.

V and J are TRBV19 and TRBJ1-5; a weak D match, TRBD1 (6 bases). The germline V and J ends were trimmed by 10 bases and 5 bases, with 18 bases remaining between them. This CDR3 has 14 amino acids. Germline lookup yields CDR1 LNHDA and CDR2 SQIVND (reference sequence). CDR3 coding DNA: TGTGCCACCCGACAACGGGGGGCCCATCAGCCCCAGCATTTT. This encodes CATRQRGAHQPQHF.

The chain combines TRBV3-1 (or the pseudogene TRBV3-2) with TRBJ1-1, with a tentative D call TRBD1 (6 bases). The CDR3 runs to 11 residues. V was pared by 4 bases and J by 8 bases, with 8 bases between. From germline, CDR1 is LGHDT and CDR2 YNNKEL (reference sequence). The CDR3 DNA sequence: TGTGCCAGCAGCCTCGGACAGGAAGCTTTCTTT. Protein sequence: CASSLGQEAFF.

The chain employs TRBV6-2 or TRBV6-3 and TRBJ1-6, with D perhaps matching TRBD1 (5 bases). Germline loops: CDR1 MNHEY, CDR2 SVGEGT. This CDR3 is built from 17 residues. The ends were cut back, 5 bases at V and 2 bases at J, with 16 bases in the middle. CDR3 protein: CASSPGGAATYNSPLHF. Here the CDR3 DNA reads TGTGCCAGCAGTCCAGGAGGGGCGGCCACCTATAATTCACCCCTCCACTTT.

The rearrangement links TRBV7-9 to TRBJ2-7, with D unresolved. Trimming left V 4 bases short and J 6 bases short, with 7 bases between. Germline assignment: CDR1 SEHNR and CDR2 FQNEAQ (reference sequence). The CDR3 is 11 residues long. The CDR3 DNA reads as TGTGCCAGCAGCTATAGCAGCGAGCAGTACTTC. Encoded protein: CASSYSSEQYF. Filled out from reference TRBV7-9 and TRBJ2-7, the complete variable domain reads DTGVSQNPRHKITKRGQNVTFRCDPISEHNRLYWYRQTLGQGPEFLTYFQNEAQLEKSRLLSDRFSAERPKGSFSTLEIQRTEQGDSAMYLCASSYSSEQYFGPGTRLTVT.

This chain joins TRBV12-1 and TRBJ2-7; the D call of TRBD1 is as the table states it, not checked on the DNA. TRBV12-1 is designated a pseudogene. The CDR3 totals 15 residues. In DNA form, the CDR3 reads TGTGCCAGCAGCTTACCTCGACACGCCTCCTACGAGCAGTACTTC. Translated: CASSLPRHASYEQYF.